The 22 T cell receptor beta chains below all came from one sample that was sequenced in a study of CD8 T cells in ankylosing spondylitis. TCRdb ran MiXCR on the 5' RACE reads and lists one entry per CDR3 protein. This sample has some 120,000 distinct CDR3 sequences, with roughly 15% found just once. What was sequenced was blood, either unsorted or a sorted T cell fraction (not recorded which). Source of these receptors: a female donor with ankylosing spondylitis or in good health (not recorded which).

This clonotype was detected ten times or more. CDR3 amino acids: CASSFWFRGRLDTQYF. The CDR3 DNA reads as TGCGCCAGCAGCTTTTGGTTCCGGGGCCGTTTGGATACGCAGTATTTT. The J gene is TRBJ2-3, the V gene TRBV5-1; TRBD1 or TRBD2 may be the D gene (5 bases each). V was trimmed by 2 bases and J by 6 bases, leaving 19 bases between them. CDR1 is SGHRS, CDR2 YFSETQ, per germline. This CDR3 is 16 amino acids long.

The rearrangement joins TRBV2 to TRBJ1-5; 7 bases map to TRBD1. Germline assignment: CDR1 SNHLY and CDR2 FYNNEI. Unmatched junction bases numbered 14, after V lost 6 bases and J lost 9 bases. This CDR3 is built from 15 residues. The DNA for the CDR3 is TGTGCCAGCAGCCAGACAGGGCCCCTGGTCGGGCCCCAGCATTTT. Amino acid sequence: CASSQTGPLVGPQHF.

This clonotype was detected many times. This sequence joins TRBV3-1 and TRBJ2-2, with D perhaps TRBD1 or TRBD2 (5 bases each). V lost 6 bases and J 0 bases, leaving 8 bases between the germline ends. Germline V gene data show CDR1 as LGHDT and CDR2 as YNNKEL (reference sequence). This CDR3 is built from 14 residues. In nucleotides, the CDR3 is TGTGCCAGCAGGGGACCTGCGAACACCGGGGAGCTGTTTTTT. It specifies CASRGPANTGELFF.

Only a few counts were recorded for this clonotype. The rearrangement joins TRBV20-1 to TRBJ2-6; 10 bases align to TRBD2. The CDR3 spans 19 residues. Germline V gene lookup returns CDR1 DFQATT and CDR2 SNEGSKA (reference sequence). After removal of 0 bases from V and 1 base from J, the junction contained 9 bases not matched to a gene. The CDR3 region has the DNA TGCAGTGCTAGAGATCGGATAGCGGGGGGCGCTTCTGGGGCCAACGTCCTGACTTTC. It codes for CSARDRIAGGASGANVLTF.

This clonotype was seen at least ten times. The chain carries TRBV4-1 and TRBJ2-7; D is ambiguous. Trimming removed 3 bases at V and 3 bases at J, with 9 bases between. Germline V gene sequence: CDR1 MGHRA, CDR2 YSYEKL. The length of the CDR3 is 13 residues. The CDR3 spells CASSQSQFYEQYF. The CDR3 bases are TGCGCCAGCAGCCAGTCACAGTTCTACGAGCAGTACTTC.

The chain has TRBV2 and TRBJ2-1; 10 bases map to TRBD2. The CDR3 extends over 13 amino acids. The trim removed 6 bases at V and 11 bases at J, leaving 7 bases unmatched. Germline V gene data show CDR1 as SNHLY and CDR2 as FYNNEI. This CDR3 is CASRPGTSVKQFF. For the CDR3, the DNA is TGTGCCAGCAGGCCTGGGACTAGCGTCAAGCAGTTCTTC. Based on the CDR3 plus reference TRBV2 and TRBJ2-1, the full variable domain is EPEVTQTPSHQVTQMGQEVILRCVPISNHLYFYWYRQILGQKVEFLVSFYNNEISEKSEIFDDQFSVERPDGSNFTLKIRSTKLEDSAMYFCASRPGTSVKQFFGPGTRLTVL.

Only a few counts were recorded for this clonotype. The chain has TRBV20-1 and TRBJ1-1; D might be TRBD1 (6 bases). This CDR3 has 13 amino acids. V dropped 7 bases and J dropped 1 base, with 13 bases sitting between them. The germline CDR1 and CDR2 sequences are DFQATT and SNEGSKA (reference sequence). The CDR3 bases are TGCAGTGTTAGTGGGGGGGCGAACACTGAAGCTTTCTTT. It encodes CSVSGGANTEAFF.

This clonotype showed up just a few times. This chain joins TRBV7-9 and TRBJ1-3, with 9 positions matching TRBD1. CDR3 length: 15 amino acids. V lost 5 bases to trimming and J lost 3 bases; unmatched junction nucleotides: 5. CDR1 SEHNR and CDR2 FQNEAQ come from the germline V gene (reference sequence). The CDR3 coding sequence is TGTGCCAGCAGCGGCGGACAGGGGTATGGAAACACCATATATTTT. It codes for CASSGGQGYGNTIYF.

As DNA, the CDR3 is TGCAGCGCCGACCAAACGGTGAACACTGAAGCTTTCTTT. Protein sequence: CSADQTVNTEAFF. The J gene is TRBJ1-1, the V gene TRBV29-1; D is unclear. Germline V gene data show CDR1 as SQVTM and CDR2 as ANQGSEA. This CDR3 region has 13 residues. The V and J ends lost 7 bases and 0 bases respectively, with 12 bases between them.

This clonotype has only a few counts. The CDR3 nucleotides read TGTGCCAGCAGTGAAGGGGGATATACGCAGTATTTT. It codes for CASSEGGYTQYF. V gene TRBV2 combines with J gene TRBJ2-3, with no clear D. The CDR3 length is 12 residues. CDR1 is SNHLY, CDR2 FYNNEI, per germline. Trimming took off 1 base at V and 7 bases at J, with 6 bases between the two ends. Looking up the rest from reference TRBV2 and TRBJ2-3 gives the full variable domain: EPEVTQTPSHQVTQMGQEVILRCVPISNHLYFYWYRQILGQKVEFLVSFYNNEISEKSEIFDDQFSVERPDGSNFTLKIRSTKLEDSAMYFCASSEGGYTQYFGPGTRLTVL.

Ten or more counts support this clonotype. The V and J genes are TRBV5-5 and TRBJ1-5, with 10 positions matching TRBD1. Germline assignment: CDR1 SGHKS and CDR2 YYEKEE (reference sequence). The CDR3 totals 17 residues. V was pared by 4 bases and J by 2 bases, with 9 bases of the junction left unmatched. The CDR3 spells CASSGTGESYRNQPQHF. The CDR3 DNA sequence: TGTGCCAGCAGCGGGACAGGGGAGAGTTACCGCAATCAGCCCCAGCATTTT.

This clonotype has at least ten counts. The chain carries TRBV28 and TRBJ2-2; a weak D match, TRBD1 (6 bases). From germline, CDR1 is MDHEN and CDR2 SYDVKM. The CDR3 extends over 14 amino acids. The V gene lost 6 bases and the J gene lost 7 bases, with 15 bases spanning the gap. CDR3 sequence reads: CASSPPDRGGELFF. The CDR3 nucleotides read TGTGCCAGCAGCCCCCCGGACAGAGGCGGGGAGCTGTTTTTT.

This clonotype has more than one count but fewer than ten. This chain uses TRBV20-1 with TRBJ2-3; no firm D call. Germline values: CDR1 DFQATT, CDR2 SNEGSKA (reference sequence). Trimming left V 0 bases short and J 0 bases short, with 10 bases between. This CDR3 has 15 residues. In DNA, the CDR3 is TGCAGTGCTAGAGATCCGCTTGGGAGCACAGATACGCAGTATTTT. Protein: CSARDPLGSTDTQYF.

There are many counts of this clonotype. CDR3 sequence: CASSLIPDQETQYF. The DNA of the CDR3 is TGTGCCAGCAGCTTGATACCAGACCAAGAGACCCAGTACTTC. This sequence joins TRBV5-5 and TRBJ2-5; D gene uncertain. This CDR3 has 14 residues. V shed 1 base and J shed 0 bases, with 7 bases lying between them. Germline CDR1 reads SGHKS; CDR2 reads YYEKEE (reference sequence).

Only a few counts were recorded for this clonotype. This sequence joins TRBV11-2 and TRBJ2-3; tentative D call: TRBD2 (5 bases). The CDR3 has 17 amino acids. The V end was cut by 1 base, the J end by 0 bases, with 14 bases between. CDR1 and CDR2 from the germline V gene are SGHAT and FQNNGV. The CDR3: CASSLGLKPGSTDTQYF. CDR3 sequence (DNA): TGTGCCAGCAGCTTAGGACTCAAGCCGGGGAGCACAGATACGCAGTATTTT.

This clonotype was picked up many times. The chain combines TRBV7-9 with TRBJ1-1, with D perhaps TRBD1 (5 bases). The V end was cut by 6 bases, the J end by 4 bases, with 6 bases between. The CDR3 is 11 residues long. In germline, CDR1 is SEHNR, CDR2 FQNEAQ (reference sequence). The chain's CDR3 is CASRDTTEAFF. The CDR3 DNA reads TGTGCCAGCAGGGACACCACTGAAGCTTTCTTT.

This clonotype was seen only a few times. This chain uses TRBV20-1 with TRBJ2-5; 7 positions match TRBD2. The J segment lost 5 bases and the V segment lost 3 bases, leaving 3 bases of the junction unmatched. CDR3 length: 12 amino acids. The germline gives CDR1 DFQATT, CDR2 SNEGSKA (reference sequence). The CDR3 protein is CSARLGGETQYF. CDR3 nucleotide sequence: TGCAGTGCTAGGTTGGGGGGGGAGACCCAGTACTTC.

This clonotype was seen only a few times. The chain couples TRBV7-8 to TRBJ1-5; tentative D call: TRBD1 (5 bases). Trimming took off 3 bases at V and 4 bases at J, with 10 bases between the two ends. Germline loops: CDR1 SGHVS, CDR2 FQNEAQ. This CDR3 comprises 14 residues. CDR3: CASSFPGINQPQHF. As DNA, the CDR3 is TGTGCCAGCAGCTTCCCAGGGATAAATCAGCCCCAGCATTTT.

The rearrangement uses TRBV6-1 and TRBJ2-3; the match to TRBD2 covers 11 bases. Germline V CDR1 and CDR2: MNHNS, SASEGT. V shed 5 bases, J shed 3 bases, and the junction held 10 bases outside the gene matches. The CDR3 runs to 17 residues. CDR3 sequence: CASSLAASGGWTDTQYF. CDR3 nucleotide sequence: TGTGCCAGCAGTCTCGCGGCTAGCGGGGGGTGGACAGATACGCAGTATTTT.

For this clonotype: Possible read error: a much larger clone is one base away. The CDR3 coding sequence is TGTGCCATCGGAGGAGGGGCAGGGATGTATTTT. Translation: CAIGGGAGMYF. The chain uses TRBV6-5 and TRBJ2-3; perhaps TRBD2 as D (6 bases). Germline V gene lookup returns CDR1 MNHEY and CDR2 SVGAGI. V was pared by 10 bases and J by 14 bases, with 19 bases between. The CDR3 loop spans 11 amino acids.

This clonotype occurred many times. The V call is TRBV12-3 or TRBV12-4, the J call TRBJ2-4, with 7 bases fitting TRBD2. The ends lost 5 bases at V and 6 bases at J; junction bases unmatched: 16. The CDR3 extends over 17 amino acids. The CDR3 is CASSGYLSGTGGNIQYF. Here the CDR3 DNA reads TGTGCCAGCAGTGGTTATTTAAGCGGGACTGGTGGAAACATTCAGTACTTC.

This clonotype has a handful of counts. This chain's CDR3 is CATSPDRGIWAEQYF. CDR3 bases: TGTGCCACCAGCCCCGACAGGGGCATTTGGGCCGAGCAGTACTTC. This chain connects TRBV15 to TRBJ2-7, with 8 bases identical to TRBD1. Looked up from germline, CDR1 is LNHNV and CDR2 is YYDKDF (reference sequence). V lost 5 bases to trimming and J lost 6 bases; unmatched junction nucleotides: 12. The CDR3 runs to 15 residues.